Below, 29 T cell receptor beta chains from the same sample are listed, as sequenced in a study of T cells in Graves' hyperthyroidism and ophthalmopathy. Amplification yielded TCR beta CDR3 regions, with RNA transcripts as the source. Primed by the HTBI set, a first-round RT-PCR was run on the TCR CDR3. TCRdb re-derived calls from the multiplex PCR reads in MiXCR, one entry per CDR3 protein. The sample contains more than 500,000 distinct CDR3 sequences, 46% of which appear only once. Specimen: peripheral blood or thyroid tissue (not recorded which). The receptors stem from an adult woman with Graves' disease, either hyperthyroidism or ophthalmopathy (not recorded which).

This sequence joins TRBV6-1 and TRBJ2-5, with D perhaps TRBD1 (6 bases). Trimming removed 2 bases from V and 5 bases from J, with 12 bases in between. The CDR3 loop spans 14 amino acids. The germline V gene encodes CDR1 MNHNS and CDR2 SASEGT. Here the CDR3 reads CASSETYRVETQYF. CDR3 DNA: TGTGCCAGCAGTGAAACCTACAGGGTGGAGACCCAGTACTTC.

This clonotype was recorded at least ten times. This chain uses TRBV6-6 with TRBJ2-7, with D perhaps matching TRBD1 or TRBD2 (5 bases each). Germline CDR1 and CDR2: MNHNY and SVGAGI (reference sequence). The CDR3 contains 14 residues. V was shortened by 6 bases and J by 12 bases, with 24 bases between the two germline ends. CDR3: CASSVFREGDGRYF. DNA for the CDR3: TGTGCCAGCAGCGTGTTCCGGGAAGGGGACGGGCGGTACTTC.

CDR3 protein: CASSLRTGGTDTQYF. The CDR3 DNA follows: TGTGCCAGCAGCTTGAGGACTGGGGGCACAGATACGCAGTATTTT. V usage is TRBV7-8 and J usage is TRBJ2-3; weak D call: TRBD2 (5 bases). The CDR3 loop spans 15 amino acids. The V end was cut by 3 bases, the J end by 1 base, with 11 bases between. The germline V gene encodes CDR1 SGHVS and CDR2 FQNEAQ. The full variable domain, its missing parts supplied by reference TRBV7-8 and TRBJ2-3, is GAGVSQSPRYKVAKRGQDVALRCDPISGHVSLFWYQQALGQGPEFLTYFQNEAQLDKSGLPSDRFFAERPEGSVSTLKIQRTQQEDSAVYLCASSLRTGGTDTQYFGPGTRLTVL.

Only a few counts were recorded for this clonotype. This rearrangement joins TRBV7-9 to TRBJ2-7, with a possible D match to TRBD1 (6 bases). CDR1 and CDR2 from the germline V gene are SEHNR and FQNEAQ (reference sequence). The CDR3 has 16 residues. Trimming took off 6 bases at V and 2 bases at J, with 20 bases between the two ends. The CDR3: CASSLPRGLKPYEQYF. DNA of the CDR3: TGTGCCAGCAGTTTACCCAGGGGTCTTAAGCCCTACGAGCAGTACTTC.

This chain connects TRBV5-1 to TRBJ2-1; D is unclear. V lost 4 bases, J lost 10 bases, and 18 bases lay in between. CDR3 length equals 14 residues. CDR1 SGHRS and CDR2 YFSETQ come from the germline V gene. The chain's CDR3 is CASSPPGRLEEQFF. As DNA, the CDR3 is TGCGCCAGCAGCCCACCCGGGCGGCTAGAAGAGCAGTTCTTC. Drawing the rest from reference TRBV5-1 and TRBJ2-1, the complete variable domain is KAGVTQTPRYLIKTRGQQVTLSCSPISGHRSVSWYQQTPGQGLQFLFEYFSETQRNKGNFPGRFSGRQFSNSRSEMNVSTLELGDSALYLCASSPPGRLEEQFFGPGTRLTVL.

This clonotype is a singleton in its sample. One end of the junction does not line up with germline, which may come from a read error. The chain combines TRBV7-3 with TRBJ2-7, with 11 bases matching TRBD1. This CDR3 spans 16 amino acids. The germline V gene encodes CDR1 SGHTA and CDR2 FQGTGA. The CDR3 spells CASSLGTGGNNGELYF. In DNA, the CDR3 is TGTGCCAGCAGCCTTGGGACAGGGGGAAATAACGGGGAGCTGTACTTC.

About this clonotype: One end of the junction is discordant with germline, which a read error may explain. This sequence joins TRBV15 and TRBJ1-2, with a weak D call TRBD1 (5 bases). The CDR3 extends over 16 amino acids. Germline assignment: CDR1 LNHNV and CDR2 YYDKDF (reference sequence). The CDR3 protein is CAASSPDSGAGYGYTF. The DNA of the CDR3 is TGTGCCGCCAGCAGCCCAGACTCCGGGGCGGGCTATGGCTACACCTTC.

This clonotype was observed a handful of times. The V and J genes are TRBV5-4 and TRBJ1-2; maybe TRBD1 (5 bases). Trimming pared 0 bases from V and 1 base from J, leaving 7 bases between. The germline V gene encodes CDR1 SGHNT and CDR2 YYREEE (reference sequence). There are 14 residues in the CDR3. The CDR3, as DNA: TGTGCCAGCAGCTTGGGACAGAATAACTATGGCTACACCTTC. This gives the protein CASSLGQNNYGYTF. The complete variable domain, with remaining parts taken from reference TRBV5-4 and TRBJ1-2, reads ETGVTQSPTHLIKTRGQQVTLRCSSQSGHNTVSWYQQALGQGPQFIFQYYREEENGRGNFPPRFSGLQFPNYSSELNVNALELDDSALYLCASSLGQNNYGYTFGSGTRLTVV.

The chain uses TRBV7-9 and TRBJ1-4, with a tentative D call TRBD1 (6 bases). The CDR3 runs 15 residues. The germline gives CDR1 SEHNR, CDR2 FQNEAQ (reference sequence). The germline V and J ends were trimmed by 5 bases and 3 bases, with 13 bases remaining between them. The CDR3 DNA sequence: TGTGCCAGCAGCCTGGACAGCAATCCTAATGAAAAACTGTTTTTT. This codes for CASSLDSNPNEKLFF.

The CDR3 DNA sequence: TGTGCCAGTAGTAAGGACCGAAGCTCCTACAATGAGCAGTTCTTC. Translating gives CASSKDRSSYNEQFF. This chain connects TRBV7-9 to TRBJ2-1; no clear D gene. Germline CDR1 SEHNR, CDR2 FQNEAQ (reference sequence). This CDR3 comprises 15 residues. V was clipped by 9 bases and J by 0 bases, with 15 bases between them.

This clonotype appeared many times. The gene calls are TRBV5-6 and TRBJ2-7; D uncertain. The CDR3 runs 13 residues. The germline V gene has CDR1 SGHDT and CDR2 YYEEEE. V lost 2 bases, J lost 4 bases, and 10 bases lay in between. DNA of the CDR3: TGTGCCAGCAGCTTAGGTGTGGATTACGAGCAGTACTTC. Translation gives CASSLGVDYEQYF.

This clonotype was seen repeatedly, ten times or more. A much larger clone differs from this one at a single base, so this may be a read error. The gene calls are TRBV24-1 and TRBJ2-7; 10 bases align to TRBD2. With 4 bases clipped from V and 12 bases from J, the junction kept 8 bases outside the gene matches. Germline loops: CDR1 KGHDR, CDR2 SFDVKD. The CDR3 is made up of 13 amino acids. CDR3 loop: CATSDPGTSVAYF. The DNA for the CDR3 is TGTGCCACCAGTGACCCTGGGACTAGCGTCGCGTACTTC.

The J gene is TRBJ2-3, the V gene TRBV15; 7 bases fit TRBD2. The CDR3 length is 16 residues. J was trimmed by 4 bases and V by 0 bases; bases with no gene match: 7. CDR1 is LNHNV, CDR2 YYDKDF, per germline (reference sequence). CDR3 nucleotide sequence: TGTGCCACCAGCAGAGAGGCGGGAGATGGCGCAGATACGCAGTATTTT. This encodes CATSREAGDGADTQYF.

This clonotype was observed a handful of times. The genes are TRBV14 and TRBJ1-1, with D possibly being TRBD1 (5 bases). Germline CDR1 is SGHDN and CDR2 is FVKESK. V was cut by 2 bases and J by 3 bases, with 28 bases left in between. This CDR3 has 20 amino acids. CDR3 residues: CASSQIVGGGFGGKYTEAFF. The CDR3 nucleotides read TGTGCCAGCAGCCAAATTGTGGGTGGGGGATTCGGAGGAAAGTACACTGAAGCTTTCTTT.

This clonotype was seen ten or more times. V gene TRBV2 combines with J gene TRBJ2-2; maybe TRBD2 (5 bases). Trimming pared 6 bases from V and 10 bases from J, leaving 12 bases between. Looked up from germline, CDR1 is SNHLY and CDR2 is FYNNEI. This CDR3 spans 12 amino acids. The DNA of the CDR3 is TGTGCCAGCAGCCCCTTCCGGGAGGAGCTGTTTTTT. Translation gives CASSPFREELFF.

The chain has TRBV7-3 and TRBJ2-5; D is uncertain. The J call could be wrong; TRBJ2-4 is a better fit for the DNA end. Germline loops: CDR1 SGHTA, CDR2 FQGTGA. This CDR3 has 14 amino acids. Here the CDR3 DNA reads TGTGCCAGCAGCCCAAGCGCCAGTGGAAACATTCAGTACTTC. Amino acid sequence: CASSPSASGNIQYF.

The chain carries TRBV10-3 and TRBJ2-5; 10 nucleotides match TRBD2. The CDR3 loop spans 16 amino acids. Germline CDR1 ENHRY, CDR2 SYGVKD. The junction had 13 bases not matched to a gene; V was cut back by 6 bases and J by 6 bases. CDR3 sequence reads: CAIRPTRLAGVQTQYF. Written as DNA, the CDR3 is TGTGCCATCAGGCCAACGAGGCTAGCGGGAGTTCAGACCCAGTACTTC.

This clonotype came up a few times. This chain's CDR3 is CSVLRSGTQYF. CDR3 nucleotides: TGCAGCGTCCTCAGGAGTGGGACCCAGTACTTC. The genes are TRBV29-1 and TRBJ2-5; D gene unclear. V dropped 6 bases and J dropped 7 bases, with 12 bases sitting between them. CDR3 length: 11 amino acids. Germline V gene lookup returns CDR1 SQVTM and CDR2 ANQGSEA.

At least ten counts were recorded for this clonotype. The rearrangement links TRBV19 to TRBJ1-1; 7 bases line up with TRBD1. Per the germline V gene, CDR1 is LNHDA and CDR2 is SQIVND (reference sequence). CDR3 size: 11 residues. The trim removed 7 bases at V and 10 bases at J, leaving 6 bases unmatched. The CDR3 spells CASTSTGRAFF. The CDR3 DNA sequence: TGTGCCAGTACCTCGACAGGGCGAGCTTTCTTT.

This clonotype appeared many times. This sequence joins TRBV9 and TRBJ1-1, with D unresolved. The CDR3 loop spans 15 amino acids. Trimming removed 5 bases from V and 1 base from J, with 15 bases in between. The germline CDR1 and CDR2 sequences are SGDLS and YYNGEE. CDR3 residues: CASSPSGSTNTEAFF. The CDR3 coding sequence is TGTGCCAGCAGTCCCTCCGGTAGCACGAACACTGAAGCTTTCTTT.

This chain connects TRBV7-3 to TRBJ2-5; D is possibly TRBD1 (6 bases). Germline CDR1 reads SGHTA; CDR2 reads FQGTGA. Trimming shortened V by 5 bases and J by 1 base, and 8 bases separated the two germline ends. The CDR3 is made up of 13 amino acids. The CDR3 sequence is CASSGTIQETQYF. The CDR3 DNA sequence: TGTGCCAGCAGCGGGACAATCCAAGAGACCCAGTACTTC.

About this clonotype: At one end the junction does not follow the germline gene, possibly because of a read error. This chain joins TRBV20-1 and TRBJ1-5; 7 bases map to TRBD1. This CDR3 region has 13 residues. Looked up from germline, CDR1 is DFQATT and CDR2 is SNEGSKA (reference sequence). The CDR3 DNA sequence: TGCAGTGCTCCAAGACAGGGCAAACAGCCCCAGCATTTT. Protein product: CSAPRQGKQPQHF.

The CDR3 DNA follows: TGTGCCAGCAGCGTAGATGGTTCACCCCTCCACTTT. It translates to CASSVDGSPLHF. The V and J genes are TRBV9 and TRBJ1-6; D gene ambiguous. The CDR3 runs to 12 residues. Germline values: CDR1 SGDLS, CDR2 YYNGEE. V was clipped by 0 bases and J by 9 bases, with 4 bases between them.

Only a few counts were recorded for this clonotype. It may be a read error: a sequence one base away is much more abundant. The final CDR3 position lacks the conserved phenylalanine or tryptophan, pointing to a likely read error. This chain links TRBV2 with TRBJ2-7; perhaps TRBD2 as D (6 bases). Germline V gene data show CDR1 as SNHLY and CDR2 as FYNNEI. The V end lost 7 bases, the J end lost 4 bases, and 17 bases lay between the germline ends. This CDR3 has 14 amino acids. The CDR3 nucleotides are TGTGCCAGCATGATGGGGGGTGGAAAATACGAGCAGTACCTC. It translates to CASMMGGGKYEQYL.

The chain carries TRBV10-3 and TRBJ1-4; TRBD1 is a possible D gene (6 bases). Germline loops: CDR1 ENHRY, CDR2 SYGVKD. There are 12 residues in the CDR3. Trimming took 11 bases from V and 5 from J, leaving 12 bases between them. In nucleotides, the CDR3 is TGTGCCTCCAGGGACAACAATGAAAAACTGTTTTTT. Protein product: CASRDNNEKLFF.

The chain couples TRBV5-1 to TRBJ2-6; no definite D call. Germline V CDR1 and CDR2: SGHRS, YFSETQ. The CDR3 contains 12 residues. Trimming cost V 4 bases and J 8 bases, with 7 bases left between them. In nucleotides, the CDR3 is TGCGCCAGCAGCCTGGTTTCCAACGTCCTGACTTTC. Protein product: CASSLVSNVLTF. Variable domain in full (rest from reference TRBV5-1 and TRBJ2-6): KAGVTQTPRYLIKTRGQQVTLSCSPISGHRSVSWYQQTPGQGLQFLFEYFSETQRNKGNFPGRFSGRQFSNSRSEMNVSTLELGDSALYLCASSLVSNVLTFGAGSRLTVL.

This chain joins TRBV7-3 and TRBJ2-7; the match to TRBD1 covers 8 bases. This CDR3 is built from 16 residues. Germline V gene lookup returns CDR1 SGHTA and CDR2 FQGTGA. V gave up 4 bases and J gave up 0 bases; unmatched junction bases: 8. The CDR3, as DNA: TGTGCCAGCAGCTCTCAGGGGGCGGCCCGCTCCTACGAGCAGTACTTC. Translated, it gives CASSSQGAARSYEQYF.

Comment on this clonotype: The final CDR3 position lacks the conserved phenylalanine or tryptophan, pointing to a likely read error. The J gene is TRBJ1-1, the V gene TRBV29-1; D not resolved. The CDR3 length is 11 residues. The V gene lost 7 bases and the J gene lost 10 bases, with 16 bases spanning the gap. Germline-derived CDR1 and CDR2 are SQVTM and ANQGSEA. The CDR3 DNA reads as TGCAGCGCCCGTCGGGGTGCCCTAGCTTTCCTT. Translated, it gives CSARRGALAFL.

Worth noting for this clonotype: One end of the junction varies from germline; a read error may be responsible. This chain connects TRBV5-1 to TRBJ1-5; maybe TRBD1 (6 bases). This CDR3 has 16 amino acids. CDR1 SGHRS and CDR2 YFSETQ come from the germline V gene. The CDR3 spells CASSTNRQEGNQLQHF. In DNA, the CDR3 is TGCGCCAGCAGCACTAACCGACAGGAAGGCAATCAGCTCCAGCATTTT.